These T cell receptor beta chains were read from a single sample in a study of OX40 agonist ivuxolimab in advanced cancers. TCRdb keeps only in-frame clones here, not all; method: immunoSEQ multiplex PCR. Of some 70,000 clones detected, over 75% appear once; the ten largest clones hold 8.2%. Sequencing used CD4+ or CD8+ T cells sorted from blood, obtained in a trial of the OX40 agonist ivuxolimab. Every receptor here comes from an adult with an advanced solid tumor such as melanoma, head and neck, liver or kidney cancer. The CDR3 runs from the conserved cysteine through the conserved F or W. The D gene is left open where the match is weak. Clone size is stated in some rows and not others, as once, few, many or a class when expanded.

-	TRBV5-4	-	TRBJ2-3	CASSWGLSSTDTQYF	TGTGCCAGCAGCTGGGGACTGTCTAGCACAGATACGCAGTATTTT
TRBD2	TRBV9	-	TRBJ2-1	CASSLDGGRGNEQFF	TGTGCCAGCAGCCTGGATGGCGGGAGAGGCAATGAGCAGTTCTTC
TRBD1	TRBV5-1	once	TRBJ2-6	CASRRTGGSGANVLTF	TGCGCCAGCAGACGGACAGGGGGCTCTGGGGCCAACGTCCTGACTTTC
-	TRBV2	-	TRBJ2-3	CASSEGGLLNTDTQYF	TGTGCCAGCAGTGAAGGGGGGCTACTAAACACAGATACGCAGTATTTT
-	TRBV27	-	TRBJ1-5	CASSLSRYSNQPQHF	TGTGCCAGCAGTTTGAGCCGTTATAGCAATCAGCCCCAGCATTTT
TRBD1	TRBV18	-	TRBJ2-7	CASSPYGQENYEQYF	TGTGCCAGCTCACCATACGGACAGGAGAACTACGAGCAGTACTTC
TRBD1	TRBV30	-	TRBJ2-1	CAWSVAGTVYNEQFF	TGTGCCTGGAGTGTGGCTGGGACAGTATACAATGAGCAGTTCTTC
-	TRBV5-1	-	TRBJ1-3	CASSLAGNSGNTIYF	TGCGCCAGCAGCTTGGCAGGAAACTCTGGAAACACCATATATTTT
-	TRBV7-9	-	TRBJ2-5	CASSLEREETQYF	TGTGCCAGCAGCTTAGAGCGTGAGGAGACCCAGTACTTC
-	TRBV12-5	once	TRBJ1-5	CASGGPVGTQPQHF	TGTGCTAGTGGTGGGCCCGTGGGGACTCAGCCCCAGCATTTT
TRBD1	TRBV6-1	-	TRBJ2-6	CASSVDRASSGANVLTF	TGTGCCAGCAGTGTGGACAGGGCCAGCTCTGGGGCCAACGTCCTGACTTTC
-	TRBV5-1	-	TRBJ1-1	CASSVVGESTEAFF	TGCGCCAGCAGCGTTGTTGGGGAGTCGACTGAAGCTTTCTTT
TRBD2	TRBV4-1	-	TRBJ2-3	CASSQESLAGGSSTDTQYF	TGCGCCAGCAGCCAAGAAAGTCTAGCGGGAGGGTCGAGCACAGATACGCAGTATTTT
TRBD2	TRBV7-2	-	TRBJ2-1	CAVQRAGGLYNEQFF	TGTGCCGTACAGCGGGCGGGAGGGCTTTACAATGAGCAGTTCTTC
-	TRBV19	-	TRBJ2-3	CASSLQATGTDTQYF	TGTGCCAGTAGTTTACAGGCCACTGGCACAGATACGCAGTATTTT
-	TRBV2	once	TRBJ1-4	CASSEWGEKLFF	TGTGCCAGCAGTGAGTGGGGGGAAAAACTGTTTTTT
-	TRBV5-1	-	TRBJ2-2	CASSLSAANTGELFF	TGCGCCAGCAGCTTGTCCGCAGCGAACACCGGGGAGCTGTTTTTT
TRBD1	TRBV20-1	few	TRBJ1-5	CSASRTGDF	TGCAGTGCTAGTAGGACAGGGGATTTT
-	TRBV30	-	TRBJ2-7	CAWRPGTRGEQYF	TGTGCCTGGCGCCCCGGGACCAGGGGCGAGCAGTACTTC
TRBD1	TRBV7-2	-	TRBJ1-1	CASSFAGTGNTEAFF	TGTGCCAGCAGCTTTGCCGGGACAGGGAACACTGAAGCTTTCTTT
-	TRBV30	-	TRBJ1-1	CAWFTGRANTEAFF	TGTGCCTGGTTTACTGGCCGAGCGAACACTGAAGCTTTCTTT
TRBD1	TRBV10-3	-	TRBJ2-2	CATRQGGNTGELFF	TGTGCCACCAGACAGGGGGGGAACACCGGGGAGCTGTTTTTT
TRBD1	TRBV4-1	-	TRBJ2-3	CASSQEGTGGRRDTQYF	TGCGCCAGCAGCCAAGAAGGGACAGGGGGGAGGAGAGATACGCAGTATTTT
-	TRBV9	once	TRBJ1-2	CASSGTPSTATRDGYTF	TGTGCCAGCAGCGGGACCCCATCGACAGCAACACGGGATGGCTACACCTTC
TRBD1	TRBV29-1	-	TRBJ2-2	CSVESAGQANTGELFF	TGCAGCGTTGAATCGGCGGGACAGGCAAACACCGGGGAGCTGTTTTTT
-	TRBV6-1	-	TRBJ1-1	CASSEAWGGTEAFF	TGTGCCAGCAGTGAAGCATGGGGGGGGACTGAAGCTTTCTTT
-	TRBV6-1	-	TRBJ1-2	CASRRGDGYTF	TGTGCCAGCCGGAGGGGTGATGGCTACACCTTC
-	TRBV11-2	-	TRBJ2-7	CASSLGGLGYEQYF	TGTGCCAGCAGCTTAGGAGGCTTGGGCTACGAGCAGTACTTC
-	TRBV6-6	-	TRBJ1-3	CASMREGNTIYF	TGTGCCAGCATGAGGGAAGGAAACACCATATATTTT
TRBD1	TRBV7-2	-	TRBJ2-6	CASSPQGTGANVLTF	TGTGCCAGCAGCCCACAGGGGACTGGGGCCAACGTCCTGACTTTC
-	TRBV6-1	once	TRBJ1-2	CASSRTDLYGYTF	TGTGCCAGCAGTAGGACAGACCTCTATGGCTACACCTTC
TRBD2	TRBV10-3	-	TRBJ2-7	CAISPLAGVDEQYF	TGTGCCATCAGTCCCCTCGCGGGGGTCGACGAGCAGTACTTC
-	TRBV4-3	-	TRBJ1-1	CASSQDREANTEAFF	TGCGCCAGCAGCCAAGACAGGGAAGCGAACACTGAAGCTTTCTTT
TRBD2	TRBV19	-	TRBJ2-1	CASSISGIVYNEQFF	TGTGCCAGTAGCATAAGCGGGATCGTCTACAATGAGCAGTTCTTC
TRBD2	TRBV29-1	few	TRBJ2-2	CSVGSGGTGELFF	TGCAGCGTAGGTAGCGGGGGGACCGGGGAGCTGTTTTTT
-	TRBV27	-	TRBJ2-7	CASSLRSGDYEQYF	TGTGCCAGCAGCCTCCGTAGCGGAGACTACGAGCAGTACTTC
-	TRBV12-2	-	TRBJ2-1	CASRTTGTSGALYNEQFF	TGTGCAAGTCGCACCACCGGGACTAGCGGGGCCCTTTACAATGAGCAGTTCTTC
TRBD2	TRBV5-4	-	TRBJ2-5	CASRGLAGDRETQYF	TGTGCCAGCAGGGGACTAGCGGGGGACCGAGAGACCCAGTACTTC
TRBD1	TRBV2	-	TRBJ1-6	CASSGTGGNSPLHF	TGTGCCAGCAGCGGGACAGGGGGGAATTCACCCCTCCACTTT
TRBD1	TRBV6-5	-	TRBJ1-2	CASSPTRDRGGYTF	TGTGCCAGCAGCCCCACCCGGGACAGGGGTGGCTACACCTTC
TRBD1	TRBV10-1	-	TRBJ2-1	CASSELTGGMYNEQFF	TGCGCCAGCAGTGAGCTGACAGGGGGCATGTACAATGAGCAGTTCTTC
TRBD1	TRBV5-1	few	TRBJ1-1	CASSQGGQAEAFF	TGCGCCAGCAGCCAGGGGGGACAGGCCGAAGCTTTCTTT
-	TRBV4-1	-	TRBJ2-5	CASSQVSTAQETQYF	TGCGCCAGCAGCCAAGTCTCGACGGCTCAAGAGACCCAGTACTTC
-	TRBV6-6	-	TRBJ1-2	CASSYGTDYGYTF	TGTGCCAGCAGTTACGGCACAGACTATGGCTACACCTTC